This is a list of T cell receptor beta chains from one sample in a study of blood T cell repertoires in COVID-19. Libraries were prepared by immunoSEQ multiplex PCR; TCRdb keeps only in-frame clonotypes and omits some of them. The sample contains over 100,000 clones, roughly four fifths of which appear only once. Sequenced input: peripheral blood. The receptors come from a man between 60 and 75 years old with acute or convalescent COVID-19. CDR3s include the opening cysteine and the closing phenylalanine or tryptophan. The D gene is left open where the match is weak. Some rows have no size entry. The others give once, few or many, or a class for an expanded clone.

clone_size j_call v_call d_call cdr3_aa cdr3_nt
NA TRBJ1-5 TRBV7-2 NA CASSLLSVSPQHF TGTGCCAGCAGCTTATTGTCGGTGAGCCCCCAGCATTTT
NA TRBJ1-2 TRBV5-1 TRBD1 CASSLGQGNNYGYTF TGCGCCAGCAGCCTGGGACAGGGTAACAACTATGGCTACACCTTC
NA TRBJ2-3 TRBV5-1 NA CASSLVQGGLTDTQYF TGCGCCAGCAGCTTGGTTCAGGGCGGCCTTACAGATACGCAGTATTTT
NA TRBJ2-2 TRBV6-5 TRBD2 CASSSLAGRNTGELFF TGTGCCAGCAGTTCTTTAGCGGGGAGGAACACCGGGGAGCTGTTTTTT
few TRBJ1-5 TRBV6-5 NA CASRAALDQPQHF TGTGCCAGCAGGGCCGCACTAGATCAGCCCCAGCATTTT
NA TRBJ2-5 TRBV12-3/TRBV12-4 NA CASLRSNQETQYF TGTGCCAGTCTGAGGTCCAATCAAGAGACCCAGTACTTC
NA TRBJ1-1 TRBV27 TRBD1 CASSYRQGSNTEAFF TGTGCCAGCAGTTACAGACAGGGCTCTAACACTGAAGCTTTCTTT
NA TRBJ1-6 TRBV9 NA CASSPGIYNSPLHF TGTGCCAGCAGCCCCGGGATTTATAATTCACCCCTCCACTTT
NA TRBJ1-1 TRBV24-1 NA CATSAGGMNTEAFF TGTGCCACCAGTGCGGGGGGGATGAACACTGAAGCTTTCTTT
many TRBJ1-5 TRBV6-5 NA CASRLTGWGNQPQHF TGTGCCAGCAGGCTTACAGGGTGGGGCAATCAGCCCCAGCATTTT
NA TRBJ1-4 TRBV5-5 TRBD1 CASSIQGVGEKLFF TGTGCCAGCAGCATACAGGGGGTTGGTGAAAAACTGTTTTTT